What follows are 30 T cell receptor beta chains derived from one specimen sequenced in a study of PD-L1 blockade in urothelial cancer. Time point in this sample: peripheral blood 6 weeks after treatment start. Clones were sequenced by immunoSEQ multiplex PCR, and TCRdb holds only the in-frame ones, with some missing. Found here are more than 60,000 clones, almost 90% of them singletons; the top ten hold around 11%. The sample here was PBMCs, taken around atezolizumab (anti-PD-L1) treatment. These receptors came from a man between 60 and 70 years old with urothelial cancer.

This clone appeared once. The chain uses TRBV10-2 and TRBJ1-2; D is ambiguous. CDR1 is WSHSY, CDR2 SAAADI, per germline. Trimming left V 0 bases short and J 5 bases short, with 10 bases between. The CDR3 is made up of 14 amino acids. The CDR3 reads CASSESYQFYGYTF. CDR3 coding DNA: TGCGCCAGCAGTGAGTCCTACCAATTTTATGGCTACACCTTC.

The chain employs TRBV19 and TRBJ2-1; D perhaps matches TRBD2 (6 bases). The CDR3 sequence is 13 residues long. Trimming took off 3 bases at V and 15 bases at J, with 18 bases between the two ends. Germline V gene data show CDR1 as LNHDA and CDR2 as SQIVND (reference sequence). The CDR3 DNA follows: TGTGCCAGTAGTATGGACGTGTGGGGGGTTCGGTTCTTC. It translates to CASSMDVWGVRFF.

Comment on this clone: The germline gene is not matched at one end of the junction; a read error may be the cause. This rearrangement joins TRBV5-1 to TRBJ2-3; 9 positions match TRBD1. Germline assignment: CDR1 SGHRS and CDR2 YFSETQ. CDR3 size: 15 residues. Here the CDR3 reads CASILGQGGIDTQYF. The CDR3 DNA sequence: TGCGCCAGCATCTTGGGACAGGGAGGTATAGATACGCAGTATTTT.

The V and J genes are TRBV5-1 and TRBJ1-1; D uncertain. V lost 0 bases to trimming and J lost 3 bases, with 12 bases between them. Germline CDR1 reads SGHRS; CDR2 reads YFSETQ. The CDR3 extends over 15 amino acids. This CDR3 is CASSLGQARDTEAFF. In DNA, the CDR3 is TGCGCCAGCAGCTTGGGGCAGGCGAGGGACACTGAAGCTTTCTTT.

The chain links TRBV29-1 to TRBJ2-5; 7 bases are a match to TRBD1. Germline V gene sequence: CDR1 SQVTM, CDR2 ANQGSEA. Trimming cost V 7 bases and J 1 base; bases outside gene matches: 12. The CDR3 has 15 amino acids. The CDR3 DNA is TGCAGCGGGCGAAGAGGGGGCAATATCCAAGAGACCCAGTACTTC. This gives the protein CSGRRGGNIQETQYF.

This clone was counted a single time. The chain joins TRBV21-1 to TRBJ1-6; the DNA was not compared with TRBD1, the D call given in the table. TRBV21-1 is labeled a pseudogene. The length of the CDR3 is 15 residues. The CDR3 region has the DNA TGTGCCAGCAGCATATGCCGGGACAGGGATTCACCCCTCCACTTT. Protein sequence: CASSICRDRDSPLHF.

This clone was seen only a few times. The genes are TRBV4-1 and TRBJ2-5; 10 nucleotides agree with TRBD2. Germline V gene data show CDR1 as MGHRA and CDR2 as YSYEKL. Unmatched junction bases numbered 6, after V lost 0 bases and J lost 2 bases. The CDR3 is 17 residues long. The CDR3 loop is CASSQDWTSGQQETQYF. CDR3 DNA sequence: TGCGCCAGCAGCCAAGACTGGACTAGCGGACAACAAGAGACCCAGTACTTC.

The rearrangement joins TRBV28 to TRBJ1-2; 9 bases match TRBD1. V lost 6 bases, J lost 0 bases, and 11 bases stayed unmatched. Germline-derived CDR1 and CDR2 are MDHEN and SYDVKM. The CDR3 has 17 residues. The CDR3 sequence is CASRRTGQGLANYGYTF. The CDR3 coding sequence is TGTGCCAGCAGGAGAACGGGACAGGGTTTAGCTAACTATGGCTACACCTTC.

This clone was seen once. The CDR3 region is CASSPGTSYSPLHF. CDR3 bases: TGCGCCAGCAGCCCCGGGACTTCTTATTCACCCCTCCACTTT. The V call is TRBV5-1, the J call TRBJ1-6, with D tentatively TRBD1 (5 bases). The CDR3 is made up of 14 amino acids. V dropped 4 bases and J dropped 8 bases, with 13 bases sitting between them. Germline V gene lookup returns CDR1 SGHRS and CDR2 YFSETQ.

This clone was found a few times. The V and J genes are TRBV6-5 and TRBJ1-1; D call uncertain. The germline V and J ends were trimmed by 6 bases and 3 bases, with 17 bases remaining between them. Germline-derived CDR1 and CDR2 are MNHEY and SVGAGI. This CDR3 spans 15 amino acids. The CDR3 region is CASRRATEADTEAFF. The CDR3 coding sequence is TGTGCCAGCAGGAGGGCCACCGAGGCGGACACTGAAGCTTTCTTT.

The rearrangement joins TRBV7-6 to TRBJ1-5; D unresolved. Trimming removed 5 bases from V and 4 bases from J, with 9 bases in between. Germline-derived CDR1 and CDR2 are SGHVS and FNYEAQ. This CDR3 region has 13 residues. The CDR3 loop is CASSPRPNQPQHF. In DNA, the CDR3 is TGTGCCAGCAGCCCCCGTCCTAATCAGCCCCAGCATTTT. The whole variable domain, filled in from reference TRBV7-6 and TRBJ1-5, reads GAGVSQSPRYKVTKRGQDVALRCDPISGHVSLYWYRQALGQGPEFLTYFNYEAQQDKSGLPNDRFSAERPEGSISTLTIQRTEQRDSAMYRCASSPRPNQPQHFGDGTRLSIL.

The chain recombines TRBV5-1 with TRBJ2-5, with 10 bases that match TRBD1. The CDR3 covers 15 residues. The ends lost 4 bases at V and 4 bases at J; junction bases unmatched: 7. In germline, CDR1 is SGHRS, CDR2 YFSETQ. This CDR3 is CASSRTGGLRETQYF. CDR3 sequence (DNA): TGCGCCAGCAGCAGGACAGGGGGGCTTAGAGAGACCCAGTACTTC.

This sequence joins TRBV9 and TRBJ2-6, with 8 bases matching TRBD1. CDR1 and CDR2 from the germline V gene are SGDLS and YYNGEE. V was clipped by 4 bases and J by 0 bases; unmatched bases: 12. The CDR3 sequence is 19 residues long. The CDR3 loop is CASSSPRTGTFSGANVLTF. The CDR3 nucleotides are TGTGCCAGCAGCTCACCCCGGACAGGGACTTTCTCTGGGGCCAACGTCCTGACTTTC.

CDR3 DNA sequence: TGCAGCGTTGAAGGAGCGGGTGAAAAACTGTTTTTT. This gives the protein CSVEGAGEKLFF. The chain is built from TRBV29-1 and TRBJ1-4, with D unclear. Between the trimmed V and J ends, which lost 1 base and 7 bases, there was a span of 7 bases. CDR1 and CDR2 (germline): SQVTM, ANQGSEA. This CDR3 is 12 amino acids long.

The gene calls are TRBV5-1 and TRBJ2-3; the match to TRBD2 covers 7 bases. Per the germline V gene, CDR1 is SGHRS and CDR2 is YFSETQ. J lost 1 base, V lost 3 bases, and 8 bases had no gene match. The CDR3 sequence is 16 residues long. The CDR3 DNA reads TGCGCCAGCAGCTCCCTAACGGGAGGTGGCACAGATACGCAGTATTTT. This codes for CASSSLTGGGTDTQYF.

This sequence joins TRBV27 and TRBJ1-2; possible D gene TRBD1, 6 bases. Germline V CDR1 and CDR2: MNHEY, SMNVEV (reference sequence). The CDR3 contains 16 residues. Deletions cut 3 bases from V and 8 bases from J, with 22 bases between. The CDR3 spells CASSFSIGRGTDGYTF. The CDR3 DNA reads TGTGCCAGCAGTTTCTCAATTGGGAGGGGGACGGACGGCTACACCTTC.

The J gene is TRBJ2-7, the V gene TRBV9, with D maybe TRBD2 (6 bases). CDR3 length: 15 amino acids. Germline lookup yields CDR1 SGDLS and CDR2 YYNGEE. Trimming took off 0 bases at V and 0 bases at J, with 10 bases between the two ends. CDR3 region: CASSVGSSVSYEQYF. As DNA, the CDR3 is TGTGCCAGCAGCGTAGGATCTAGCGTCTCCTACGAGCAGTACTTC.

The chain has TRBV7-3 and TRBJ2-2; D unclear. Trimming removed 3 bases at V and 8 bases at J, with 13 bases between. The CDR3 has 14 residues. Germline values: CDR1 SGHTA, CDR2 FQGTGA. The CDR3 DNA is TGTGCCAGCAGCTTTGGGCCGGTGGAAGGGGAGCTGTTTTTT. It translates to CASSFGPVEGELFF.

This clone was recorded only once. This rearrangement joins TRBV5-5 to TRBJ2-1; 8 bases match TRBD1. Trimming removed 6 bases from V and 4 bases from J; junction bases left unmatched: 9. This CDR3 spans 15 amino acids. Germline V CDR1 and CDR2: SGHKS, YYEKEE (reference sequence). The DNA for the CDR3 is TGTGCCAGCACCCCCCGGGACAGGAATTACAATGAGCAGTTCTTC. Its translation is CASTPRDRNYNEQFF.

The chain couples TRBV7-8 to TRBJ1-2; 7 positions match TRBD1. With V trimmed by 5 bases and J by 4 bases, 10 bases remained unmatched. CDR1 is SGHVS, CDR2 FQNEAQ, per germline. The CDR3 runs 15 residues. The CDR3 nucleotides are TGTGCCAGCAGCCAGGGGCAGGGGGTGGGCTATGGCTACACCTTC. Its translation: CASSQGQGVGYGYTF.

V is TRBV19 and J is TRBJ2-1; 11 bases fit TRBD1. With 4 bases clipped from V and 7 bases from J, the junction kept 6 bases outside the gene matches. CDR3 length: 15 residues. From germline, CDR1 is LNHDA and CDR2 SQIVND (reference sequence). CDR3 region: CASSKGQGEWNEQFF. CDR3 coding DNA: TGTGCCAGTAGTAAGGGACAGGGGGAATGGAATGAGCAGTTCTTC.

The gene calls are TRBV30 and TRBJ1-3; 7 bases fit TRBD1. CDR1 GTSNPN and CDR2 SVGIG come from the germline V gene (reference sequence). The CDR3 length is 14 residues. Trimming removed 4 bases from V and 5 bases from J; junction bases left unmatched: 8. The CDR3 is CAWTADRYRNTIYF. The CDR3 coding sequence is TGTGCCTGGACCGCGGACAGGTATAGAAACACCATATATTTT. Variable domain in full (rest from reference TRBV30 and TRBJ1-3): SQTIHQWPATLVQPVGSPLSLECTVEGTSNPNLYWYRQAAGRGLQLLFYSVGIGQISSEVPQNLSASRPQDRQFILSSKKLLLSDSGFYLCAWTADRYRNTIYFGEGSWLTVV.

This chain uses TRBV5-1 with TRBJ2-3, with 7 bases fitting TRBD1. This CDR3 spans 15 amino acids. The germline V gene encodes CDR1 SGHRS and CDR2 YFSETQ. With 0 bases clipped from V and 1 base from J, the junction kept 2 bases outside the gene matches. The CDR3 bases are TGCGCCAGCAGCTTGGAAGGGACAGGCACAGATACGCAGTATTTT. Translating gives CASSLEGTGTDTQYF.

This clone showed up just once. The gene calls are TRBV6-5 and TRBJ2-5, with D possibly TRBD1 on 6 matching bases. V lost 4 bases and J lost 0, with 12 bases in between. This CDR3 contains 15 residues. Germline CDR1 reads MNHEY; CDR2 reads SVGAGI. CDR3 sequence reads: CASSSKDRYQETQYF. CDR3 DNA: TGTGCCAGCAGTTCCAAGGACAGATACCAAGAGACCCAGTACTTC.

This rearrangement joins TRBV9 to TRBJ2-1; no reliable D call. Germline V gene lookup returns CDR1 SGDLS and CDR2 YYNGEE. CDR3 length equals 15 residues. The germline V and J ends were trimmed by 0 bases and 0 bases, with 7 bases remaining between them. The CDR3 DNA reads TGTGCCAGCAGCGTAGGCAGTCTCTCCTACAATGAGCAGTTCTTC. Its translation is CASSVGSLSYNEQFF.

This clone was detected only once. The V and J genes are TRBV7-3 and TRBJ1-3; 7 nucleotides line up with TRBD1. CDR1 and CDR2 (germline): SGHTA, FQGTGA. V lost 9 bases to trimming and J lost 0 bases; unmatched junction nucleotides: 8. This CDR3 has 15 amino acids. The CDR3 DNA follows: TGTGCCAGACCGGACAGGCCACTCTCTGGAAACACCATATATTTT. Translating it yields CARPDRPLSGNTIYF.

The chain has TRBV2 and TRBJ1-5; TRBD1 agrees at 9 bases. In germline, CDR1 is SNHLY, CDR2 FYNNEI. V trimming: 5 bases; J trimming: 3 bases; junction bases outside the gene matches: 8. This CDR3 spans 16 amino acids. CDR3: CASSWNRGPTNQPQHF. The CDR3 bases are TGTGCCAGCAGTTGGAACAGGGGGCCAACCAATCAGCCCCAGCATTTT.

The chain employs TRBV18 and TRBJ1-5; 9 bases match TRBD1. The CDR3 totals 15 residues. J gave up 3 bases and V 5 bases, and 5 bases lay outside the gene matches. From germline, CDR1 is KGHSH and CDR2 LQKENI. CDR3 coding DNA: TGTGCCAGCTCAGAACAGGGGGCCCTCAATCAGCCCCAGCATTTT. This sequence encodes CASSEQGALNQPQHF. The variable domain in full, with the rest retrieved from reference TRBV18 and TRBJ1-5, is NAGVMQNPRHLVRRRGQEARLRCSPMKGHSHVYWYRQLPEEGLKFMVYLQKENIIDESGMPKERFSAEFPKEGPSILRIQQVVRGDSAAYFCASSEQGALNQPQHFGDGTRLSIL.

The chain joins TRBV4-1 to TRBJ2-5, with 9 positions matching TRBD2. Germline CDR1 is MGHRA and CDR2 is YSYEKL. V lost 4 bases, J lost 4 bases, and 13 bases stayed unmatched. This CDR3 has 17 residues. CDR3 nucleotides: TGCGCCAGCAGCCCACGAGGCACTAGCGGGCGGGGAGAGACCCAGTACTTC. It codes for CASSPRGTSGRGETQYF.

This clone has a handful of counts. The chain links TRBV27 to TRBJ1-1; D not resolved. The CDR3 covers 13 residues. The germline V gene encodes CDR1 MNHEY and CDR2 SMNVEV (reference sequence). Trimming pared 5 bases from V and 8 bases from J, leaving 15 bases between. The CDR3 sequence is CASSTEGYTEAFF. The CDR3 DNA reads TGTGCCAGCAGTACAGAGGGTTATACCGAAGCTTTCTTT.